Reported below is one T cell receptor beta chain. Its matching antigen is unknown. Data came from immunoSEQ multiplex PCR; TCRdb stores just in-frame clones and leaves some out. The data show 9,000 to 9,500 clones, 71% seen once. The CDR3 contains 17 residues. Trimming shortened V by 1 base and J by 7 bases, and 19 bases separated the two germline ends. Germline V lookup: CDR1 SEHNR, CDR2 FQNEAQ (reference sequence). The sample originates from a study of early stage breast cancer tumors. Study context: Invasive lobular carcinomas made up about 30% of the 12 ER+/PR+/HER2- tumors.

Overall study findings and caveats: Compared with adjacent normal breast tissue, tumors showed 2.5 to 3-fold greater T cell density and higher clonality.

The origin of this receptor is a person between 55 and 70 years old with breast cancer. The V call is TRBV7-9, the J call TRBJ2-2; D is possibly TRBD1 (6 bases). Sequenced input: normal breast tissue next to the tumor. CDR3 in DNA: TGTGCCAGCAGCTTAGTTGGGGACACCACCCTGGGCGGGGAGCTGTTTTTT. Encoded protein: CASSLVGDTTLGGELFF.